One and the same sample provided the 8 T cell receptor beta chains below, sequenced in a study of T-cell memory formation after mild COVID-19. Via MiXCR, TCRdb re-called the 5' RACE reads, giving one row per CDR3 protein. The sample includes roughly 240,000 distinct CDR3 sequences, around 15% of them seen just once. Sample: PBMCs or a T cell subset sorted from them (not recorded which). These receptor sequences come from a man younger than 30 who had mild COVID-19 (a few samples of this study predate the infection). Cell type and time point are not known.

This clonotype came up a few times. This chain joins TRBV4-3 and TRBJ2-5; 9 positions agree with TRBD1. The germline V gene has CDR1 LGHNA and CDR2 YSLEER. The trim removed 4 bases at V and 5 bases at J, leaving 11 bases unmatched. This CDR3 contains 16 residues. This CDR3 is CASSPGTGGSGETQYF. The DNA for the CDR3 is TGCGCCAGCAGCCCAGGCACAGGGGGCTCGGGGGAGACCCAGTACTTC.

This clonotype has only a few counts. This chain joins TRBV5-5 and TRBJ2-3; 11 bases are shared with TRBD2. Per germline, CDR1 SGHKS and CDR2 YYEKEE (reference sequence). V dropped 3 bases and J dropped 6; count of bases not matched to a gene: 12. The CDR3 extends over 17 amino acids. As DNA, the CDR3 is TGTGCCAGCAGCTCGGAACTAGCGGGGGTACCCACGGATACGCAGTATTTT. The encoded protein is CASSSELAGVPTDTQYF.

In this sample, this clonotype turned up a few times. This sequence joins TRBV29-1 and TRBJ2-2; TRBD1 aligns across 7 bases. Germline V CDR1 and CDR2: SQVTM, ANQGSEA. CDR3 length: 11 residues. V was pared by 7 bases and J by 15 bases, with 11 bases of the junction left unmatched. The CDR3 DNA sequence: TGCAGCGCTGAGACAGGGATGTTGGTGTTTTTT. Amino acid sequence: CSAETGMLVFF.

The sample holds a few counts of this clonotype. The chain is built from TRBV18 and TRBJ2-2, with a possible D match to TRBD2 (6 bases). CDR1 is KGHSH and CDR2 is LQKENI in the germline V gene. V was cut by 3 bases and J by 5 bases, with 13 bases left in between. The CDR3 is made up of 15 amino acids. The CDR3 spells CASSPWQGGTGELFF. CDR3 coding DNA: TGTGCCAGCTCACCGTGGCAGGGAGGAACCGGGGAGCTGTTTTTT. Full variable domain (rest looked up from reference TRBV18 and TRBJ2-2): NAGVMQNPRHLVRRRGQEARLRCSPMKGHSHVYWYRQLPEEGLKFMVYLQKENIIDESGMPKERFSAEFPKEGPSILRIQQVVRGDSAAYFCASSPWQGGTGELFFGEGSRLTVL.

This clonotype came up a few times. This chain's CDR3 is CSAAGLHSGANVLTF. CDR3 in DNA: TGCAGTGCCGCTGGGCTCCACTCTGGGGCCAACGTCCTGACTTTC. This chain links TRBV20-1 with TRBJ2-6; D gene uncertain. The CDR3 totals 15 residues. V was pared by 6 bases and J by 0 bases, with 12 bases between. Germline loops: CDR1 DFQATT, CDR2 SNEGSKA (reference sequence).

The chain has TRBV7-9 and TRBJ1-4, with D perhaps TRBD1 (5 bases). V lost 7 bases, J lost 8 bases, and 20 bases lay in between. The CDR3 sequence is 15 residues long. Germline loops: CDR1 SEHNR, CDR2 FQNEAQ (reference sequence). The CDR3 DNA reads as TGTGCCAGCACCCTGAGGGGAGCGGAGGGCGAAAAACTGTTTTTT. Translating it yields CASTLRGAEGEKLFF. The whole variable domain, remainder taken from reference TRBV7-9 and TRBJ1-4, is DTGVSQNPRHKITKRGQNVTFRCDPISEHNRLYWYRQTLGQGPEFLTYFQNEAQLEKSRLLSDRFSAERPKGSFSTLEIQRTEQGDSAMYLCASTLRGAEGEKLFFGSGTQLSVL.

This clonotype occurred a few times. V is TRBV29-1 and J is TRBJ2-3; a possible D gene is TRBD1 (6 bases). Trimming shortened V by 5 bases and J by 4 bases, and 13 bases separated the two germline ends. Germline V CDR1 and CDR2: SQVTM, ANQGSEA. The CDR3 runs 13 residues. The CDR3 DNA follows: TGCAGCGTTCCCGGACAGTTATCAGATACGCAGTATTTT. Its protein is CSVPGQLSDTQYF.

This clonotype has more than one count but fewer than ten. The rearrangement uses TRBV29-1 and TRBJ1-2, with D perhaps TRBD1 (6 bases). Trimming cost V 4 bases and J 8 bases, with 11 bases left between them. This CDR3 has 11 amino acids. Looked up from germline, CDR1 is SQVTM and CDR2 is ANQGSEA. CDR3 in amino acids: CSVGQAWGYTF. CDR3 nucleotides: TGCAGCGTTGGACAGGCGTGGGGCTACACCTTC.